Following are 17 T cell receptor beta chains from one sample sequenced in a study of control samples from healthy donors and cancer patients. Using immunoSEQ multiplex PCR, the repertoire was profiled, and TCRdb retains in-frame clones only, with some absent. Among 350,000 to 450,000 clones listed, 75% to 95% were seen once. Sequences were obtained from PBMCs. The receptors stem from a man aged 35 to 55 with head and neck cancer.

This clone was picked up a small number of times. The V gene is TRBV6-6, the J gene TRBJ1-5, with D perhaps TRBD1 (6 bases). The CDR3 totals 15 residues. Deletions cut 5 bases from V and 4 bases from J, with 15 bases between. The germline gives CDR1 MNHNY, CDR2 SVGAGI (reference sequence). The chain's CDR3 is CASSPQGSLNQPQHF. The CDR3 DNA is TGTGCCAGCAGTCCTCAGGGGTCCTTGAATCAGCCCCAGCATTTT.

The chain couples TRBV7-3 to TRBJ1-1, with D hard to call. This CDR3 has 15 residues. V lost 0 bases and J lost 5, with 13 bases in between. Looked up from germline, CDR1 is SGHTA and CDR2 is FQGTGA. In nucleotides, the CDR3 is TGTGCCAGCAGCTTAACGGCAGGAGGAGGGACTGAAGCTTTCTTT. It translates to CASSLTAGGGTEAFF.

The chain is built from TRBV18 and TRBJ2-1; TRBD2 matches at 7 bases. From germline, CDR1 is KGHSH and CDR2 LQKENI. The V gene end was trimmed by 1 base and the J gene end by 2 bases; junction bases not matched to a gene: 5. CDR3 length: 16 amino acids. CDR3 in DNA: TGTGCCAGCTCACCACGGGCTAGCGGAACCTACAATGAGCAGTTCTTC. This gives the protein CASSPRASGTYNEQFF.

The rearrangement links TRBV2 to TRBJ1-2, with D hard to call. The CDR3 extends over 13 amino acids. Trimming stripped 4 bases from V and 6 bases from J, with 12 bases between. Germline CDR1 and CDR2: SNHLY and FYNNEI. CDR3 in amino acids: CASSGAQINGYTF. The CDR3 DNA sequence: TGTGCCAGCAGTGGGGCGCAGATTAATGGCTACACCTTC.

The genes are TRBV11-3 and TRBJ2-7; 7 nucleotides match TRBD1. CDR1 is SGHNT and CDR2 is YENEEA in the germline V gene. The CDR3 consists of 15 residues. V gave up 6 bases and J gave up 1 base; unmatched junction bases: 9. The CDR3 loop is CASSPRDSLSYEQYF. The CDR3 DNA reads TGTGCCAGCAGTCCTCGGGACAGCCTATCCTACGAGCAGTACTTC. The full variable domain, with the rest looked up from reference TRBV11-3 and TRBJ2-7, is EAGVVQSPRYKIIEKKQPVAFWCNPISGHNTLYWYLQNLGQGPELLIRYENEEAVDDSQLPKDRFSAERLKGVDSTLKIQPAELGDSAVYLCASSPRDSLSYEQYFGPGTRLTVT.

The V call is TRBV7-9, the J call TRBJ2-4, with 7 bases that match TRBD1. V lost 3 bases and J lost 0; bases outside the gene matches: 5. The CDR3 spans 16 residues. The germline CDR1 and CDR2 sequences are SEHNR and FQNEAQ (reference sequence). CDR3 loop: CASSFERGRAKNIQYF. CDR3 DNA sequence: TGTGCCAGCAGCTTTGAGAGGGGGCGAGCCAAAAACATTCAGTACTTC.

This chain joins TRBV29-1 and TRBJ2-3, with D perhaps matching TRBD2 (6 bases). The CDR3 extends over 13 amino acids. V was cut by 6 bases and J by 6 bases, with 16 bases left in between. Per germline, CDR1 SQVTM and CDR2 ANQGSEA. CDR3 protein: CSVESRGADTQYF. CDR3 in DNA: TGCAGCGTAGAAAGCCGCGGGGCGGATACGCAGTATTTT.

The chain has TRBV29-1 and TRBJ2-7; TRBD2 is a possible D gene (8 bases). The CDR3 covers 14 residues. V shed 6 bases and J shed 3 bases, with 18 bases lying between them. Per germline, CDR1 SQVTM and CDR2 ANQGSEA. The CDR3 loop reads CSVIGGDSSYEQYF. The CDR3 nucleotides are TGCAGCGTCATCGGGGGGGACAGCAGCTACGAGCAGTACTTC.

The CDR3, as DNA: TGTGCCACCAGTGATTACAATCCCGGGACAGCTACCTACGAGCAGTACTTC. Encoded protein: CATSDYNPGTATYEQYF. The chain links TRBV24-1 to TRBJ2-7; 7 positions agree with TRBD1. The CDR3 consists of 17 residues. Germline CDR1 KGHDR, CDR2 SFDVKD. V was clipped by 2 bases and J by 2 bases; unmatched bases: 11.

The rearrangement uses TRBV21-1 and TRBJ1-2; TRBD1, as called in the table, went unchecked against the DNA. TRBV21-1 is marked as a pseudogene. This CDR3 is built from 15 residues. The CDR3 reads CASSLGTGQRDGYTF. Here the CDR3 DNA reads TGTGCCAGCAGCTTGGGGACAGGCCAGAGGGATGGCTACACCTTC.

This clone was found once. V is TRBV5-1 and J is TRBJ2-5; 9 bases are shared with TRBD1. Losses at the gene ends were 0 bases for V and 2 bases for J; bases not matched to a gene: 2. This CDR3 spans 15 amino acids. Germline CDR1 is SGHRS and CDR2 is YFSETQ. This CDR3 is CASSLATGGQETQYF. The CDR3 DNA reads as TGCGCCAGCAGCTTGGCGACAGGGGGGCAAGAGACCCAGTACTTC.

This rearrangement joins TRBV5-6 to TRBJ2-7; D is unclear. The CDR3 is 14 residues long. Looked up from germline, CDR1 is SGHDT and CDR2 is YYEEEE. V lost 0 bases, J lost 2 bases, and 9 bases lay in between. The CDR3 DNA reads TGTGCCAGCAGCTTGGCCCGACGCGCCTACGAGCAGTACTTC. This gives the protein CASSLARRAYEQYF.

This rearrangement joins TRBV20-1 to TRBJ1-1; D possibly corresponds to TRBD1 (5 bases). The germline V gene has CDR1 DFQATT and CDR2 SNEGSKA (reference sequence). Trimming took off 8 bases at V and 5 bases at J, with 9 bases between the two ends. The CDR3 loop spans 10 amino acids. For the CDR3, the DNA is TGCAGTTTCAGGGAAACTGAAGCTTTCTTT. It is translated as CSFRETEAFF.

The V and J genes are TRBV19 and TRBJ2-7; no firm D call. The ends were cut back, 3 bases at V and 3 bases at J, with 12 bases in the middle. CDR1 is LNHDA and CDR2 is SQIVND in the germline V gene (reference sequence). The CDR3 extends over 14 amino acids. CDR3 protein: CASSITYSYYEQYF. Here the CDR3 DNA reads TGTGCCAGTAGTATCACTTACAGCTACTACGAGCAGTACTTC.

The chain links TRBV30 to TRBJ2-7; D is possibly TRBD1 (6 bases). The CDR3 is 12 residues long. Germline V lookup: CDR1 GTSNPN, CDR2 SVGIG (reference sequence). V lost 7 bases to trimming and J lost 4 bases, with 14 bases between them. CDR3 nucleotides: TGTGCCTTTGGACAGAAAAATTACGAGCAGTACTTC. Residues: CAFGQKNYEQYF.

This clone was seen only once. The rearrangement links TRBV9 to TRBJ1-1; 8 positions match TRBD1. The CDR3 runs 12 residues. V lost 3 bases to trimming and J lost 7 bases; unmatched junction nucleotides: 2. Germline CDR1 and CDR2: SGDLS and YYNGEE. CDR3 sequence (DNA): TGTGCCAGCAGCGCTGACAGGGGTGAAGCTTTCTTT. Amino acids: CASSADRGEAFF.

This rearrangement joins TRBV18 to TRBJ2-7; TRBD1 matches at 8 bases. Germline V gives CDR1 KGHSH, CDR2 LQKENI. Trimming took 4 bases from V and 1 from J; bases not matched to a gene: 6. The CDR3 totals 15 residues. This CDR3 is CASSLQGAVSYEQYF. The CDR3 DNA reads TGTGCCAGCTCACTCCAGGGGGCCGTTTCCTACGAGCAGTACTTC. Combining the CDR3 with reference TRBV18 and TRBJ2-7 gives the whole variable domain NAGVMQNPRHLVRRRGQEARLRCSPMKGHSHVYWYRQLPEEGLKFMVYLQKENIIDESGMPKERFSAEFPKEGPSILRIQQVVRGDSAAYFCASSLQGAVSYEQYFGPGTRLTVT.